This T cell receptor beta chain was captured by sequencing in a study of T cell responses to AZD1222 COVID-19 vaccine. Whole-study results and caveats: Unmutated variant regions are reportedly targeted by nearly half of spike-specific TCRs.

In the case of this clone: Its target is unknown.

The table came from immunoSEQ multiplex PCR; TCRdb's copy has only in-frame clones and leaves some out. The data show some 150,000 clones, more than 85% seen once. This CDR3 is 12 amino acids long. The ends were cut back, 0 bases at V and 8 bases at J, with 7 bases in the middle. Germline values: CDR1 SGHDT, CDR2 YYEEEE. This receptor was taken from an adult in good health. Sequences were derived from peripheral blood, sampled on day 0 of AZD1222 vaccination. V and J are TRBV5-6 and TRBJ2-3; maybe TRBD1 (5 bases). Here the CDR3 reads CASSLEDSTQYF. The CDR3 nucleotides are TGTGCCAGCAGCTTGGAAGACAGTACGCAGTATTTT.